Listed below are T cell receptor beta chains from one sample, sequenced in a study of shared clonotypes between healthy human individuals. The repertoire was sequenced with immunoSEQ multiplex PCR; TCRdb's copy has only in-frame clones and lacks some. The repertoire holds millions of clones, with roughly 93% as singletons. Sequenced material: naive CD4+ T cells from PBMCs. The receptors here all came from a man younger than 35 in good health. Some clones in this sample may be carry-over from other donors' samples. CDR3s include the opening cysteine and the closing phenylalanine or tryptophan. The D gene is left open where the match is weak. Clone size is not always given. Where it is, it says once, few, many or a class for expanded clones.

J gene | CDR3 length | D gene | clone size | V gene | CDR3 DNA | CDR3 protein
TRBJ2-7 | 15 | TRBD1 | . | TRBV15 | TGTGCCACCAGCAGACTACAGGGGCAGCGGTACGAGCAGTACTTC | CATSRLQGQRYEQYF
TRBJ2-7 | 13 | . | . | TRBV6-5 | TGTGCCAGCAAAGGGACGTTCTCCTACGAGCAGTACTTC | CASKGTFSYEQYF
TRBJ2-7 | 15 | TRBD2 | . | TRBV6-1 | TGTGCCAGCAGTGTGCAGCTAGCGGGACTCTACGAGCAGTACTTC | CASSVQLAGLYEQYF
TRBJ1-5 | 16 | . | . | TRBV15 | TGTGCCACCAGCAGACTCCCGGGACTGGGAGGTCAGCCCCAGCATTTT | CATSRLPGLGGQPQHF
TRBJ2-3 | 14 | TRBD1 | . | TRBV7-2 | TGTGCCAGCAGACGCCGACAGGGAATAGATACGCAGTATTTT | CASRRRQGIDTQYF
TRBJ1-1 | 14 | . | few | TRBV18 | TGTGCCAGCTCACCGACAGGACCGAACACTGAAGCTTTCTTT | CASSPTGPNTEAFF
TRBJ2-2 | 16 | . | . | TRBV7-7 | TGTGCCAGCAGCCCCAGGGCTCCCTCCAACACCGGGGAGCTGTTTTTT | CASSPRAPSNTGELFF
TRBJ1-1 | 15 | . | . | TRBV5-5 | TGTGCCAGCAGCTTGTATGGACGGACGAACACTGAAGCTTTCTTT | CASSLYGRTNTEAFF
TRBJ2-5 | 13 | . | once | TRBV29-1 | TGCAGCGCCGCTGACACTTACCAAGAGGCCCAGTACTTC | CSAADTYQEAQYF
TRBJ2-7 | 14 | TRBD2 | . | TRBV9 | TGTGCCAGCAGCGTAGTGGGGACTAGTAACGAGCAGTACTTC | CASSVVGTSNEQYF
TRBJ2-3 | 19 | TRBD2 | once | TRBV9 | TGTGCCAGCAGCGAGACGGGACTAGCGGGAGGGCTTAGCACAGATACGCAGTATTTT | CASSETGLAGGLSTDTQYF
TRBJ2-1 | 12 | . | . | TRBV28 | TGTGCCAGCATCCCAGGATGGGGGCGACAGTTCTTC | CASIPGWGRQFF